Described below is a single T cell receptor (beta chain) sequence and its context. Germline loops: CDR1 SGHAT, CDR2 FQNNGV. The CDR3 is 15 residues long. Trimming pared 0 bases from V and 4 bases from J, leaving 12 bases between. The assay was immunoSEQ multiplex PCR, and TCRdb's table has in-frame clones only and misses some. The data hold 120,000 to 150,000 clones, with about 88% observed a single time. This entry comes from a study of blood T cell repertoires in COVID-19. As for the study in general: From T cells, B-cell-depleted T cells, or PBMCs came the material, which was cDNA or gDNA.

Seattle enrolled patients during active infection and tracked them longitudinally. The origin of this receptor is a human donor with COVID-19, enrolled during active disease. The donor label of this sample is uncertain. The sequenced sample consisted of peripheral blood. The chain employs TRBV11-2 and TRBJ1-1; D uncertain. The CDR3 DNA sequence: TGTGCCAGCAGCTTAGATCTGGAGGGAGGCACTGAAGCTTTCTTT. It codes for CASSLDLEGGTEAFF.